The T cell receptor (beta chain) under discussion was sequenced for a study of blood T cell repertoires in COVID-19. The wider study: Donors in the United States, Italy and Spain gave samples during acute or convalescent COVID-19. Nucleic acid was either cDNA or gDNA, and it came from T cells, B-cell-depleted T cells, or PBMCs.

Per the study methods: Counts of nucleated cells, estimated from reference gene primer amplification, were obtained. Clones were sequenced by immunoSEQ multiplex PCR, and TCRdb holds only the in-frame ones, with some missing. V and J calls and clone size come straight from that table; D and trimming were deduced from the DNA. The sample contains about 480,000 clones, about 91% of which appear only once. The V end was cut by 1 base, the J end by 7 bases, with 8 bases between. The length of the CDR3 is 12 residues. Germline lookup yields CDR1 LGHDT and CDR2 YNNKEL (reference sequence). Worth noting for this clone: Distinct nucleotide sequences in the sample also encode this CDR3.

Followed longitudinally, the Seattle patients had been enrolled during active infection. The chain carries TRBV3-1 (or the pseudogene TRBV3-2) and TRBJ2-7; D call uncertain. The TCR comes from a man aged 18 to 35 with COVID-19, enrolled during active disease. The sample consisted of peripheral blood. CDR3 region: CASSQGSGEQYF. The CDR3 nucleotides are TGTGCCAGCAGCCAAGGATCCGGGGAGCAGTACTTC.